The sequence of this T cell receptor beta chain was determined in a study of OX40 agonist ivuxolimab in advanced cancers. For the study at large: Every 2 weeks, patients received ivuxolimab intravenously, dosed at 0.01 to 10 mg/kg.

CDR1 is MDHEN, CDR2 SYDVKM, per germline. CDR3 length: 13 residues. The V and J ends lost 4 bases and 2 bases respectively, with 7 bases between them. The table lists this clone with a count of one. The protocol was immunoSEQ multiplex PCR, while the TCRdb copy is restricted to in-frame clones and leaves out a portion. This sample has some 66,000 clones, with over 75% found just once. Individuals having autoimmune disease history or systemic immunosuppression were not enrolled. Sequenced here: CD4+ or CD8+ T cells sorted from blood, sampled in a trial of the OX40 agonist ivuxolimab. This TCR was sampled from an adult with an advanced solid tumor such as melanoma, head and neck, liver or kidney cancer. The V and J genes are TRBV28 and TRBJ2-3; D not certain. The CDR3 reads CASSYTDTDTQYF. CDR3 coding DNA: TGTGCCAGCAGTTACACAGACACAGATACGCAGTATTTT.